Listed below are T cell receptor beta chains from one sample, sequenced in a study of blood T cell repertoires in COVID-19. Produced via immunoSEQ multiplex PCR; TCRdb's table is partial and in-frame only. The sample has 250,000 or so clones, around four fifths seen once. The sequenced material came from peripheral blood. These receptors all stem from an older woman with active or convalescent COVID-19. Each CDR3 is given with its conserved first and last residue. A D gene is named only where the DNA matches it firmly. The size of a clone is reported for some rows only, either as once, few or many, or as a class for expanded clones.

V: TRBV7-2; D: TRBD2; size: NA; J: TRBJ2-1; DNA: TGTGCCAGCAGCCTCGTAGCGGGGGGCTACAATGAGCAGTTCTTC; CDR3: CASSLVAGGYNEQFF
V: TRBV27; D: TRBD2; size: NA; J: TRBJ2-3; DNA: TGTGCCAGCAGTCCGCCGGGGGGGGGCTTAGATACGCAGTATTTT; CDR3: CASSPPGGGLDTQYF
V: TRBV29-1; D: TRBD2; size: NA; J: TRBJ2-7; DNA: TGCAGCGTCCAGCGGGAGGGCCTATACGAGCAGTACTTC; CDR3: CSVQREGLYEQYF
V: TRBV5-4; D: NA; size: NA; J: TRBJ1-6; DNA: TGTGCCAGCAGCGCAACAGGGATTTGGAATTCACCCCTCCACTTT; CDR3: CASSATGIWNSPLHF
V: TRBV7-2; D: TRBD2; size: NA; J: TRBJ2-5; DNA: TGTGCCAGCAGCTTAGCGGGGGGGATGCATTTTGAGACCCAGTACTTC; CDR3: CASSLAGGMHFETQYF
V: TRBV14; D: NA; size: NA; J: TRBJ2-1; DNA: TGTGCCAGCAGCCAAAGCGGTAGCCTCAATGAGCAGTTCTTC; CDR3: CASSQSGSLNEQFF
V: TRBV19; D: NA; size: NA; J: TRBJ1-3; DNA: TGTGCCAGTAAGGAGGCAGCCTCTGGAAACACCATATATTTT; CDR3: CASKEAASGNTIYF
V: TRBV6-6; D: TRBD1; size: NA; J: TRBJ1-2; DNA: TGTGCCAGCAGTTACCCCGACAGGGTGGAAGGCTACACCTTC; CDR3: CASSYPDRVEGYTF
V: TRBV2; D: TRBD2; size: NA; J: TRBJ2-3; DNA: TGTGCCAGCGGGAGGGAGGATACGCAGTATTTT; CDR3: CASGREDTQYF
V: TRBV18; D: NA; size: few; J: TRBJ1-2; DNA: TGTGCCAGCTCACCAGCAGCAGGTCGGGGGGATGGCTACACCTTC; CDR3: CASSPAAGRGDGYTF
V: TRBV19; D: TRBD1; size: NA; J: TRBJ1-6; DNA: TGTGCCAGTACCCCATCGACAGGGGGGTTGTCACCCCTCCACTTT; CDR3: CASTPSTGGLSPLHF
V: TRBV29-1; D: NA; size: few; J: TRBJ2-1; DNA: TGCAGCGTTCGAGGGAGGGGGACTACCGAGTTCTTC; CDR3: CSVRGRGTTEFF
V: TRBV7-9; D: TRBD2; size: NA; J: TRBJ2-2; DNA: TGTGCCAGCATCATCACCCGACTAGCGGGGGGGCCAACCGGGGAGCTGTTTTTT; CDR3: CASIITRLAGGPTGELFF
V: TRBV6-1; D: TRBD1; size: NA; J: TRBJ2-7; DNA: TGTGCCAGCAGTGGAGCGACAGGGGGCCTGTACGAGCAGTACTTC; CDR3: CASSGATGGLYEQYF
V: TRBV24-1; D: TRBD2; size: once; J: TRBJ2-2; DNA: TGTGCCACCAGTGTTGGACTAGCGGGGCCGCGGGAGCTGTTTTTT; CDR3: CATSVGLAGPRELFF
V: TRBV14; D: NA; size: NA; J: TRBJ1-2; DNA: TGTGCCAGCAGCGGACAGTACTATGGCTACACCTTC; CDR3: CASSGQYYGYTF
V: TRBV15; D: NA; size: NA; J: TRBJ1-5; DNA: TGTGCCACCAGCGGGGGGGCGGGCAATCAGCCCCAGCATTTT; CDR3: CATSGGAGNQPQHF
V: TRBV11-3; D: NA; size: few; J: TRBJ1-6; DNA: TGTGCCAGCAGCTTAGGGGCCACCTCCTATAATTCACCCCTCCACTTT; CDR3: CASSLGATSYNSPLHF
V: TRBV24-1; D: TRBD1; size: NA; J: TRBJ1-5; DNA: TGTGCCACCAGTGATGCCCAAGGGACAGATAGCAATCAGCCCCAGCATTTT; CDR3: CATSDAQGTDSNQPQHF
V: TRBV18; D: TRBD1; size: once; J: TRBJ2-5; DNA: TGTGCCAGCTCACGCGCGCAGGGGGTCGTAGAGACCCAGTACTTC; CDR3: CASSRAQGVVETQYF